The 28 T cell receptor beta chains in this list originate from one sample, sequenced in a study of spatial heterogeneity in lung cancer. TCRdb passed the 5' RACE reads through MiXCR, listing each CDR3 protein once. The data show 2,800 or so distinct CDR3 sequences, around 50% seen once. No antigen has been assigned to these receptors. Study-wide results and limits: Mutation tallies in tumors tracked expanded intratumoral alpha and beta TCR counts.

Time point of the sample: sample taken at primary tumor resection. Sequenced here: lung tumor tissue, sampled at surgery. The receptors derive from a male donor with early-stage non-small cell lung cancer.

This clonotype qualifies as medium-sized. This beta chain appears as a stray read in a library generated for alpha chains; its size is not informative. The chain joins TRBV28 to TRBJ2-7; D remains unclear. This CDR3 is built from 13 residues. V lost 8 bases, J lost 1 base, and 12 bases lay in between. Germline V CDR1 and CDR2: MDHEN, SYDVKM. The DNA of the CDR3 is TGTGCCAGCCTAAAACATGGATCCTACGAGCAGTACTTC. This sequence encodes CASLKHGSYEQYF. The variable domain in full, with the rest retrieved from reference TRBV28 and TRBJ2-7, is DVKVTQSSRYLVKRTGEKVFLECVQDMDHENMFWYRQDPGLGLRLIYFSYDVKMKEKGDIPEGYSVSREKKERFSLILESASTNQTSMYLCASLKHGSYEQYFGPGTRLTVT.

This clonotype occurred many times. One end of the junction fails to match germline, which may point to a read error. Being off target in a library aimed at alpha chains, this beta chain has a size of little meaning. V is TRBV7-2 and J is TRBJ2-5; D gene unclear. The CDR3 is made up of 14 amino acids. CDR1 and CDR2 from the germline V gene are SGHTA and FQGNSA. The CDR3 region has the DNA TGTGCCAGCAGCTCCCTGATGGTCCCGGAGAGCCAGTACTTC. This encodes CASSSLMVPESQYF.

Points on this clonotype: This beta chain is a stray sequence in a library constructed for alpha chains; its clone size is not meaningful. J is TRBJ1-1 and V is TRBV3-1; TRBD1 agrees at 7 bases. Losses at the gene ends were 4 bases for V and 2 bases for J; bases not matched to a gene: 7. The CDR3 extends over 15 amino acids. Germline lookup yields CDR1 LGHDT and CDR2 YNNKEL (reference sequence). The CDR3 region is CASSPSGQLNTEAFF. The CDR3 bases are TGTGCCAGCAGCCCATCGGGACAGCTCAACACTGAAGCTTTCTTT.

A word on this clonotype: This beta chain is an unintended read in a library built for alpha chains; its size means little. The rearrangement links TRBV7-2 to TRBJ2-1; 14 nucleotides match TRBD2. This CDR3 contains 16 residues. J gave up 6 bases and V 1 base, and 2 bases lay outside the gene matches. Germline CDR1 reads SGHTA; CDR2 reads FQGNSA. DNA of the CDR3: TGTGCCAGCAGCTTAGTGGGGACTAGCGGGGGCAATGAGCAGTTCTTC. It yields the protein CASSLVGTSGGNEQFF.

As to this clonotype: This beta chain is a stray read from a library made for alpha chains; its abundance is not meaningful. The chain carries TRBV12-3 or TRBV12-4 and TRBJ1-1; the match to TRBD1 covers 7 bases. CDR3 length: 14 residues. V trimming: 7 bases; J trimming: 1 base; junction bases outside the gene matches: 6. Here the CDR3 reads CASKLGTENTEAFF. The CDR3 bases are TGTGCCAGCAAGCTCGGGACAGAGAACACTGAAGCTTTCTTT.

As to this clonotype: As an off-target read in a library built for alpha chains, this beta chain has a frequency of little significance. The chain carries TRBV6-6 and TRBJ2-6; D not certain. This CDR3 is built from 15 residues. V was trimmed by 4 bases and J by 0 bases, leaving 7 bases between them. CDR1 and CDR2 (germline): MNHNY, SVGAGI (reference sequence). The CDR3 nucleotides read TGTGCCAGCAGTTTCGTCCTCTCTGGGGCCAACGTCCTGACTTTC. This sequence encodes CASSFVLSGANVLTF.

Of note for this clonotype: Because this beta chain is a stray read in a library intended to capture alpha chains, its abundance should not be given much weight. V usage is TRBV6-5 and J usage is TRBJ1-2; D ambiguous. The germline V gene has CDR1 MNHEY and CDR2 SVGAGI. The length of the CDR3 is 15 residues. V lost 0 bases and J 3 bases, leaving 11 bases between the germline ends. CDR3 nucleotides: TGTGCCAGCAGTTACTCGTCGTCAGGACACTATGGCTACACCTTC. Amino acids: CASSYSSSGHYGYTF.

This clonotype was seen a few times. This beta chain slipped into a library made for alpha chains as a stray read, so its size is not meaningful. V and J are TRBV20-1 and TRBJ2-3; 8 bases align to TRBD2. Germline V CDR1 and CDR2: DFQATT, SNEGSKA (reference sequence). Trimming cost V 4 bases and J 3 bases; bases outside gene matches: 9. This CDR3 region has 15 residues. In nucleotides, the CDR3 is TGCAGTGCTAAAGCGGGAGCAGGGGTTACAGATACGCAGTATTTT. It is translated as CSAKAGAGVTDTQYF.

Remarks on this clonotype: A library made for alpha chains picked up this beta chain off target, so its size means little. The J gene is TRBJ1-3, the V gene TRBV3-1; 7 nucleotides agree with TRBD1. Germline V gives CDR1 LGHDT, CDR2 YNNKEL (reference sequence). V gave up 4 bases and J gave up 6 bases; unmatched junction bases: 9. CDR3 length: 15 amino acids. The CDR3 nucleotides are TGTGCCAGCAGCCCCACTCAGGGGGGGGTAAACACCATATATTTT. Translation: CASSPTQGGVNTIYF.

As for this clonotype: This beta chain came through as a stray read in a library set up for alpha chains, and its size says little. This sequence joins TRBV5-1 and TRBJ2-1; D is unresolved. Trimming left V 0 bases short and J 8 bases short, with 15 bases between. Per the germline V gene, CDR1 is SGHRS and CDR2 is YFSETQ. The CDR3 has 15 residues. DNA for the CDR3: TGCGCCAGCAGCTTGGGGTCCGGTCTTATGGATGAGCAGTTCTTC. Its protein is CASSLGSGLMDEQFF.

Note on this clonotype: The library was prepared for alpha chains; this beta chain is a stray read, so its frequency means little. The chain uses TRBV29-1 and TRBJ1-1; D is ambiguous. Trimming took 3 bases from V and 1 from J, leaving 6 bases between them. CDR3 size: 12 residues. The germline V gene encodes CDR1 SQVTM and CDR2 ANQGSEA. The CDR3 nucleotides read TGCAGCGTTGATATGGGGAACACTGAAGCTTTCTTT. It codes for CSVDMGNTEAFF.

In its sample, this clonotype is medium-sized (0.01 to 0.1%). A library made for alpha chains picked up this beta chain off target, so its size means little. The chain recombines TRBV18 with TRBJ2-3; D is ambiguous. The CDR3 sequence is 12 residues long. CDR1 is KGHSH and CDR2 is LQKENI in the germline V gene. V lost 6 bases to trimming and J lost 4 bases, with 8 bases between them. The CDR3 nucleotides read TGTGCCAGCTCTACCGAGGCAGATACGCAGTATTTT. Its protein product is CASSTEADTQYF.

By its share, this clonotype is medium-sized. This beta chain represents an off-target read in a library built for alpha chains; its size is of limited meaning. CDR3 nucleotide sequence: TGTGCCAGCAGTGAATTGGGGGTAGGGCCCCAGCATTTT. It codes for CASSELGVGPQHF. The chain recombines TRBV2 with TRBJ1-5; D is perhaps TRBD1 (5 bases). The CDR3 sequence is 13 residues long. Germline V gene lookup returns CDR1 SNHLY and CDR2 FYNNEI. Trimming shortened V by 2 bases and J by 9 bases, and 11 bases separated the two germline ends.

About this clonotype: A library made for alpha chains picked up this beta chain off target, so its size means little. The genes are TRBV5-1 and TRBJ1-4; TRBD1 aligns across 7 bases. The CDR3 has 15 amino acids. V lost 4 bases, J lost 7 bases, and 10 bases stayed unmatched. Germline CDR1 and CDR2: SGHRS and YFSETQ. Here the CDR3 reads CASSPQGSGSEKLFF. The DNA of the CDR3 is TGCGCCAGCAGCCCACAGGGGAGCGGGAGTGAAAAACTGTTTTTT.

In its sample, this clonotype ranks as large. The library was built for alpha chains, so this beta chain is an off-target read and its size means little. The chain carries TRBV7-8 and TRBJ2-2; D is unclear. Trimming left V 5 bases short and J 0 bases short, with 13 bases between. Per germline, CDR1 SGHVS and CDR2 FQNEAQ. This CDR3 has 16 amino acids. CDR3 nucleotide sequence: TGTGCCAGCAGCCACGTTCCGAGCCCGAACACCGGGGAGCTGTTTTTT. Amino acids: CASSHVPSPNTGELFF.

Worth noting for this clonotype: This beta chain slipped into a library made for alpha chains as a stray read, so its size is not meaningful. The chain links TRBV7-9 to TRBJ2-7; D might be TRBD1 (5 bases). The V end lost 5 bases, the J end lost 3 bases, and 17 bases lay between the germline ends. The CDR3 loop spans 15 amino acids. The germline V gene encodes CDR1 SEHNR and CDR2 FQNEAQ (reference sequence). The CDR3 sequence is CASSPPLDRYYEQYF. CDR3 in DNA: TGTGCCAGCAGCCCACCCTTAGACAGATACTACGAGCAGTACTTC. Full variable domain (remainder filled in from reference TRBV7-9 and TRBJ2-7): DTGVSQNPRHKITKRGQNVTFRCDPISEHNRLYWYRQTLGQGPEFLTYFQNEAQLEKSRLLSDRFSAERPKGSFSTLEIQRTEQGDSAMYLCASSPPLDRYYEQYFGPGTRLTVT.

As to this clonotype: Because the library targeted alpha chains, this beta chain is an off-target read whose size means little. The J gene is TRBJ2-5, the V gene TRBV6-5, with D perhaps TRBD1 (6 bases). Germline V gene lookup returns CDR1 MNHEY and CDR2 SVGAGI. CDR3 length: 17 amino acids. V lost 4 bases and J 2 bases, leaving 20 bases between the germline ends. DNA of the CDR3: TGTGCCAGCAGTTCCCTCGGTTTTTCCGGACAGCAAGAGACCCAGTACTTC. Its protein product is CASSSLGFSGQQETQYF.

Concerning this clonotype: The size of this beta chain means little, since it is a stray read in a library made for alpha chains. The CDR3 protein is CSARGGNTGELFF. CDR3 bases: TGCAGTGCTAGAGGAGGGAACACCGGGGAGCTGTTTTTT. The chain links TRBV20-1 to TRBJ2-2, with D unclear. Trimming removed 1 base at V and 1 base at J, with 4 bases between. This CDR3 spans 13 amino acids. Germline V gene lookup returns CDR1 DFQATT and CDR2 SNEGSKA (reference sequence).

To note about this clonotype: The library was prepared for alpha chains; this beta chain is a stray read, so its frequency means little. The V call is TRBV6-6, the J call TRBJ2-5, with 12 bases lining up with TRBD2. The CDR3 extends over 17 amino acids. Unmatched junction bases numbered 4, after V lost 0 bases and J lost 2 bases. CDR1 MNHNY and CDR2 SVGAGI come from the germline V gene (reference sequence). The CDR3 region has the DNA TGTGCCAGCAGTTACTCGCTAGCGGGGGGGGATCAAGAGACCCAGTACTTC. It translates to CASSYSLAGGDQETQYF.

This clonotype has a handful of counts. Little can be read into the size of this beta chain, an off-target read in a library designed for alpha chains. V usage is TRBV6-2 or TRBV6-3 and J usage is TRBJ2-7; D is unclear. The CDR3 is 14 residues long. Trimming took 0 bases from V and 5 from J, leaving 11 bases between them. Germline V gives CDR1 MNHEY, CDR2 SVGEGT. The CDR3 region is CASSYSSASNEQYF. The CDR3 DNA is TGTGCCAGCAGTTACTCGTCGGCCAGTAACGAGCAGTACTTC.

Note on this clonotype: Within a library made for alpha chains, this beta chain is off target, and its count is uninformative. The J gene is TRBJ1-4, the V gene TRBV29-1; D not resolved. Trimming took off 6 bases at V and 7 bases at J, with 15 bases between the two ends. The CDR3 sequence is 13 residues long. CDR1 and CDR2 from the germline V gene are SQVTM and ANQGSEA. CDR3 nucleotides: TGCAGCGTCGGATCCCTTTGGGGTGAAAAACTGTTTTTT. Protein sequence: CSVGSLWGEKLFF. Full variable domain (missing parts from reference TRBV29-1 and TRBJ1-4): SAVISQKPSRDICQRGTSLTIQCQVDSQVTMMFWYRQQPGQSLTLIATANQGSEATYESGFVIDKFPISRPNLTFSTLTVSNMSPEDSSIYLCSVGSLWGEKLFFGSGTQLSVL.

A remark on this clonotype: The library was prepared for alpha chains; this beta chain is a stray read, so its frequency means little. J is TRBJ2-1 and V is TRBV29-1, with 8 bases aligning to TRBD2. V shed 2 bases, J shed 7 bases, and the junction held 10 bases outside the gene matches. CDR1 SQVTM and CDR2 ANQGSEA come from the germline V gene. This CDR3 comprises 15 residues. The chain's CDR3 is CSVELASLAGNEQFF. CDR3 nucleotide sequence: TGCAGCGTTGAACTGGCGTCATTAGCGGGGAATGAGCAGTTCTTC.

By sample fraction, this clonotype is medium-sized. This beta chain is off target for a library built for alpha chains, so its abundance means little. The chain joins TRBV2 to TRBJ2-5; a weak D match, TRBD2 (6 bases). Germline V gene data show CDR1 as SNHLY and CDR2 as FYNNEI. Trimming shortened V by 6 bases and J by 3 bases, and 11 bases separated the two germline ends. The CDR3 totals 13 residues. CDR3 nucleotide sequence: TGTGCCAGCAGGGCGGGGTACGAAGAGACCCAGTACTTC. Amino acids: CASRAGYEETQYF. Full variable domain (outside the CDR3, taken from reference TRBV2 and TRBJ2-5): EPEVTQTPSHQVTQMGQEVILRCVPISNHLYFYWYRQILGQKVEFLVSFYNNEISEKSEIFDDQFSVERPDGSNFTLKIRSTKLEDSAMYFCASRAGYEETQYFGPGTRLLVL.

This clonotype was seen only a few times. Found in a library prepared for alpha chains, this beta chain is an off-target read, and its abundance has little meaning. This chain links TRBV20-1 with TRBJ1-2, with 7 bases aligning to TRBD1. Trimming cost V 6 bases and J 4 bases; bases outside gene matches: 5. CDR1 and CDR2 (germline): DFQATT, SNEGSKA (reference sequence). The CDR3 is 12 amino acids. Here the CDR3 reads CSADRETYGYTF. The CDR3 DNA reads TGCAGTGCCGACAGGGAAACCTATGGCTACACCTTC.

As to this clonotype: In a library made to pick up alpha chains, this beta chain is a stray read with a size that means little. The chain is built from TRBV20-1 and TRBJ2-1; possibly TRBD2 for D (5 bases). There are 14 residues in the CDR3. Germline V gives CDR1 DFQATT, CDR2 SNEGSKA (reference sequence). With 1 base removed from V and 3 bases from J, the gap between germline ends came to 10 bases. Here the CDR3 DNA reads TGCAGTGCTAGAGGTGAGGGAGTCTACAATGAGCAGTTCTTC. Its protein product is CSARGEGVYNEQFF.

Notes on this clonotype: This beta chain appears as a stray read in a library generated for alpha chains; its size is not informative. The V call is TRBV7-2, the J call TRBJ2-3; 9 nucleotides line up with TRBD2. There are 16 residues in the CDR3. Germline CDR1 SGHTA, CDR2 FQGNSA. The V and J ends lost 2 bases and 4 bases, in that order; junction bases with no gene match: 7. This CDR3 is CASSLTLSSGADTQYF. CDR3 DNA: TGTGCCAGCAGCTTAACCCTCTCTAGCGGGGCAGATACGCAGTATTTT.

In regard to this clonotype: Being off target in a library aimed at alpha chains, this beta chain has a size of little meaning. V gene TRBV3-1 combines with J gene TRBJ1-5; TRBD1 might be the D (5 bases). The CDR3 contains 15 residues. V was shortened by 3 bases and J by 6 bases, with 15 bases between the two germline ends. Germline CDR1 reads LGHDT; CDR2 reads YNNKEL (reference sequence). The CDR3, as DNA: TGTGCCAGCAGCCAGTACTCTTGGGGGGGTCAGCCCCAGCATTTT. Translation: CASSQYSWGGQPQHF. Filled out from reference TRBV3-1 and TRBJ1-5, the complete variable domain reads DTAVSQTPKYLVTQMGNDKSIKCEQNLGHDTMYWYKQDSKKFLKIMFSYNNKELIINETVPNRFSPKSPDKAHLNLHINSLELGDSAVYFCASSQYSWGGQPQHFGDGTRLSIL.

About this clonotype itself: This beta chain is an unintended read in a library built for alpha chains; its size means little. V and J are TRBV7-9 and TRBJ2-1; D possibly corresponds to TRBD1 (6 bases). Germline loops: CDR1 SEHNR, CDR2 FQNEAQ (reference sequence). V lost 3 bases and J 7 bases, leaving 16 bases between the germline ends. The CDR3 sequence is 15 residues long. The chain's CDR3 is CASSFTGTPENEQFF. The CDR3 DNA reads TGTGCCAGCAGCTTTACTGGGACACCTGAGAATGAGCAGTTCTTC.